This T cell receptor (beta chain) was identified during a study of T cell responses to AZD1222 COVID-19 vaccine. Study-wide results and limits: Spike was spanned by vaccine-associated CD4 TCRs, with dominance at 160-218 and 743-854. Baseline seropositivity occurred in only a handful of AZD1222 recipients.

Of note for this clone: Antigen: not known.

Clones were read by immunoSEQ multiplex PCR, and TCRdb kept only the in-frame ones, dropping some. This repertoire shows roughly 100,000 clones, 80% to 90% found once; its top ten account for roughly 22%. V gave up 0 bases and J gave up 8 bases, with 16 bases separating them. Germline CDR1 and CDR2: SGHVS and FQNEAQ. The CDR3 extends over 15 amino acids. The sequencing used peripheral blood, collected on day 0 of AZD1222 vaccination. The chain couples TRBV7-8 to TRBJ1-2; D is uncertain. The sequence derives from an adult in good health. The CDR3 nucleotides are TGTGCCAGCAGCTTAGCGCGGGATGAAGTATCAGGCTACACCTTC. It specifies CASSLARDEVSGYTF.